The sequence of this T cell receptor beta chain was determined in a study of T cells in localized non-small cell lung cancer. V dropped 5 bases and J dropped 3; count of bases not matched to a gene: 7. CDR3 length: 15 residues. Germline V gene lookup returns CDR1 SEHNR and CDR2 FQNEAQ (reference sequence). Measured with immunoSEQ multiplex PCR; TCRdb has only the in-frame clones, and not every one. The sample yields roughly 53,000 clones, approximately 83% seen once. The V call is TRBV7-9, the J call TRBJ2-7, with 10 bases aligning to TRBD1. The sequence derives from a man aged 40 to 75 with stage III lung adenocarcinoma. The sample consisted of peripheral blood mononuclear cells, taken before any cancer treatment. CDR3 in DNA: TGTGCCAGCAGCCAAACCCGGGACAGGGGCTACGAGCAGTACTTC. Translation: CASSQTRDRGYEQYF.